A single sample gave rise to the 8 T cell receptor beta chains below, sequenced in a study of tumor-infiltrating lymphocytes in localized non-small cell lung cancer. Here immunoSEQ multiplex PCR was the method, and the copy in TCRdb shows in-frame clones only, minus some. The data contain more than 15,000 clones, roughly 70% of them singletons. The sequencing input was lung tumor tissue. All receptors derive from a human donor with non-small cell lung cancer.

In its sample, this clone was seen a few times. The V and J genes are TRBV7-9 and TRBJ2-2; D unclear. The CDR3 loop spans 13 amino acids. Germline V gene data show CDR1 as SEHNR and CDR2 as FQNEAQ (reference sequence). V was trimmed by 3 bases and J by 3 bases, leaving 5 bases between them. This CDR3 reads CASSFSYTGELFF. Here the CDR3 DNA reads TGTGCCAGCAGCTTCAGCTACACCGGGGAGCTGTTTTTT.

This chain joins TRBV19 and TRBJ2-7; possible D gene TRBD2, 6 bases. The CDR3 spans 16 residues. V lost 5 bases to trimming and J lost 2 bases, with 19 bases between them. The V gene's germline CDR1 is LNHDA and CDR2 SQIVND (reference sequence). CDR3: CASSARAGTAAYEQYF. As DNA, the CDR3 is TGTGCCAGTAGTGCTCGAGCCGGGACTGCCGCCTACGAGCAGTACTTC. The variable domain in full, completed from reference TRBV19 and TRBJ2-7, reads DGGITQSPKYLFRKEGQNVTLSCEQNLNHDAMYWYRQDPGQGLRLIYYSQIVNDFQKGDIAEGYSVSREKKESFPLTVTSAQKNPTAFYLCASSARAGTAAYEQYFGPGTRLTVT.

V usage is TRBV7-8 and J usage is TRBJ1-4; D not resolved. The CDR3 runs 18 residues. The V end lost 0 bases, the J end lost 0 bases, and 14 bases lay between the germline ends. The germline gives CDR1 SGHVS, CDR2 FQNEAQ. In DNA form, the CDR3 reads TGTGCCAGCAGCTTAGCGTTCACACCCAGCGCAACTAATGAAAAACTGTTTTTT. The encoded protein is CASSLAFTPSATNEKLFF.

This sequence joins TRBV6-6 and TRBJ1-3, with D uncertain. The CDR3 extends over 16 amino acids. Per germline, CDR1 MNHNY and CDR2 SVGAGI (reference sequence). Trimming took 6 bases from V and 0 from J, leaving 15 bases between them. The CDR3 region is CASSRSGPNSGNTIYF. CDR3 nucleotides: TGTGCCAGCAGCCGTTCCGGGCCGAACTCTGGAAACACCATATATTTT.

This sequence joins TRBV7-2 and TRBJ2-5, with TRBD1 as a possible D gene (6 bases). V lost 4 bases and J 3 bases, leaving 15 bases between the germline ends. This CDR3 has 15 amino acids. CDR1 is SGHTA and CDR2 is FQGNSA in the germline V gene. The CDR3 nucleotides are TGTGCCAGCAGCTCGGACAGCCGCAGGGAAGAGACCCAGTACTTC. Its translation is CASSSDSRREETQYF. Variable domain in full (rest from reference TRBV7-2 and TRBJ2-5): GAGVSQSPSNKVTEKGKDVELRCDPISGHTALYWYRQSLGQGLEFLIYFQGNSAPDKSGLPSDRFSAERTGGSVSTLTIQRTQQEDSAVYLCASSSDSRREETQYFGPGTRLLVL.

V gene TRBV28 combines with J gene TRBJ1-2; TRBD1 aligns across 7 bases. Germline lookup yields CDR1 MDHEN and CDR2 SYDVKM. CDR3 length: 15 residues. J lost 0 bases, V lost 6 bases, and 7 bases had no gene match. This CDR3 is CASREQGRANYGYTF. Written as DNA, the CDR3 is TGTGCCAGCAGGGAACAGGGGAGAGCTAACTATGGCTACACCTTC.

CDR3 in DNA: TGCGCCAGCAGCTGGGGGCCCGGACTACATAACACCGGGGAGCTGTTTTTT. This encodes CASSWGPGLHNTGELFF. The chain has TRBV5-1 and TRBJ2-2, with D perhaps given as TRBD1 or TRBD2 (6 bases each). The CDR3 is 17 amino acids. The germline V and J ends were trimmed by 3 bases and 2 bases, with 17 bases remaining between them. Looked up from germline, CDR1 is SGHRS and CDR2 is YFSETQ.

The sample holds one count of this clone. The chain carries TRBV5-6 and TRBJ1-6; TRBD1 aligns across 7 bases. CDR1 SGHDT and CDR2 YYEEEE come from the germline V gene. There are 15 residues in the CDR3. J lost 12 bases, V lost 4 bases, and 13 bases had no gene match. This CDR3 reads CASSVSDRPTGPLHF. The CDR3 nucleotides read TGTGCCAGCAGCGTCTCGGACAGGCCTACCGGACCCCTCCACTTT. Filled out from reference TRBV5-6 and TRBJ1-6, the complete variable domain reads DAGVTQSPTHLIKTRGQQVTLRCSPKSGHDTVSWYQQALGQGPQFIFQYYEEEERQRGNFPDRFSGHQFPNYSSELNVNALLLGDSALYLCASSVSDRPTGPLHFGNGTRLTVT.